Each of the 9 T cell receptor beta chains below was sequenced from the same sample in a study of graft-versus-host responses after intestinal transplantation. The assay was immunoSEQ multiplex PCR, and TCRdb's table has in-frame clones only and misses some. This table holds tens of thousands of clones, 30% to 40% found once. Plates contained around 200,000 CFSE-labeled responder cells and around 200,000 irradiated, violet-dye-labeled stimulator cells. This sample comprised alloreactive CD8+ T cells from a mixed lymphocyte reaction culture, obtained before intestinal transplant. Subset reported: CFSE-low proliferating T cells sorted from roughly six-day pre-transplant mixed lymphocyte reaction (GvH or HvG direction). Every receptor here comes from a human patient who received an intestinal transplant.

This clone turned up a few times. The rearrangement uses TRBV7-6 and TRBJ2-7; perhaps TRBD2 as D (6 bases). Germline-derived CDR1 and CDR2 are SGHVS and FNYEAQ. Trimming left V 5 bases short and J 2 bases short, with 16 bases between. CDR3 length equals 15 residues. The CDR3 DNA is TGTGCCAGCAGCCCCTTGGGAGGTGTTGCCTACGAGCAGTACTTC. Its protein is CASSPLGGVAYEQYF.

By sample share, this clone is medium-sized. The gene calls are TRBV6-6 and TRBJ1-3; TRBD1 is a possible D gene (5 bases). The germline V and J ends were trimmed by 6 bases and 7 bases, with 16 bases remaining between them. The CDR3 is made up of 14 amino acids. Germline CDR1 reads MNHNY; CDR2 reads SVGAGI (reference sequence). In DNA, the CDR3 is TGTGCCAGCAGCCTGCCGGGGGTGGCGAACACCATATATTTT. It yields the protein CASSLPGVANTIYF.

The chain links TRBV11-3 to TRBJ2-2; perhaps TRBD2 as D (6 bases). Germline assignment: CDR1 SGHNT and CDR2 YENEEA. This CDR3 contains 15 residues. V was pared by 1 base and J by 6 bases, with 12 bases between. The CDR3 reads CASSLGSGLPGELFF. The CDR3 DNA sequence: TGTGCCAGCAGCTTAGGAAGCGGGTTGCCCGGGGAGCTGTTTTTT. The full variable domain, completed using reference TRBV11-3 and TRBJ2-2, is EAGVVQSPRYKIIEKKQPVAFWCNPISGHNTLYWYLQNLGQGPELLIRYENEEAVDDSQLPKDRFSAERLKGVDSTLKIQPAELGDSAVYLCASSLGSGLPGELFFGEGSRLTVL.

This clone was seen only a few times. The junction differs from germline at one of its ends, possibly a read error. The CDR3 DNA is TGTGCCAGCAGCGCTAACTATGGCTACACCTTC. Translated, it gives CASSANYGYTF. The chain uses TRBV4-1 and TRBJ1-2, with D hard to call. CDR3 length equals 11 residues. Per the germline V gene, CDR1 is MGHRA and CDR2 is YSYEKL.

This rearrangement joins TRBV19 to TRBJ1-1; TRBD1 might be the D (5 bases). The germline V and J ends were trimmed by 5 bases and 1 base, with 14 bases remaining between them. The germline gives CDR1 LNHDA, CDR2 SQIVND (reference sequence). The CDR3 runs 15 residues. The CDR3 region has the DNA TGTGCCAGTAGTCCCGGGACGGCGGGGAACACTGAAGCTTTCTTT. Its protein product is CASSPGTAGNTEAFF.

This clone showed up just once. This sequence joins TRBV11-2 and TRBJ1-3; 12 bases match TRBD1. With 5 bases clipped from V and 0 bases from J, the junction kept 8 bases outside the gene matches. Per germline, CDR1 SGHAT and CDR2 FQNNGV. This CDR3 is built from 18 residues. The CDR3 sequence: CASSDSGTGGFSGNTIYF. In nucleotides, the CDR3 is TGTGCCAGCAGCGACTCCGGGACAGGGGGCTTCTCTGGAAACACCATATATTTT.

V usage is TRBV2 and J usage is TRBJ2-6; tentatively, D is TRBD1 (5 bases). The J call is doubtful: the DNA matches TRBJ2-7 better. CDR3 length equals 15 residues. Germline V gene data show CDR1 as SNHLY and CDR2 as FYNNEI. The CDR3 DNA is TGTGCCAGCCGAGTTAGGGGAATTCTGACCTACGAGCAGTACTTC. Encoded protein: CASRVRGILTYEQYF.

This chain links TRBV6-5 with TRBJ1-2, with 7 bases that match TRBD1. The CDR3 covers 13 residues. CDR1 is MNHEY, CDR2 SVGAGI, per germline. With 6 bases clipped from V and 4 bases from J, the junction kept 5 bases outside the gene matches. As DNA, the CDR3 is TGTGCCAGCAGCAAACAGGGGCTCTATGGCTACACCTTC. Its protein product is CASSKQGLYGYTF.

In its sample, this clone was seen a few times. The chain couples TRBV7-2 to TRBJ1-2; D gene ambiguous. The CDR3 runs 16 residues. Trimming left V 5 bases short and J 6 bases short, with 22 bases between. CDR1 and CDR2 (germline): SGHTA, FQGNSA. This CDR3 is CASSLKTGANFDGYTF. The DNA of the CDR3 is TGTGCCAGCAGCCTAAAGACCGGCGCCAACTTCGATGGCTACACCTTC.